This T cell receptor beta chain appears in the sequencing data of a study of vaccination and CD4 T cells after COVID-19 (dated by TCRdb to between 2021 and 2024). Describing the broader study: Convalescent patients had a positive SARS-CoV-2 result on nasal swab PCR, and of these patients, about ten had mild disease and one had severe disease. Six males and four females were included in the convalescent cohort, with two Hispanic individuals, seven Caucasians, two Asians and one multiracial person represented. Participants received two doses of either the Pfizer-BioNTech BNT162b2 vaccine (n=8) or the Moderna mRNA-1273 vaccine (n=2). Post-COVID blood samples from convalescent patients were collected a median of approximately 93 days after diagnosis, with a range of roughly 35 to 170 days. Post-vaccine blood samples were taken a median of about 72 days after the second vaccine dose, with a range of roughly 14 to 241 days. In 10 COVID-19 convalescent patients and a handful of infection-naive healthy vaccine recipients, researchers compared the spike-specific CD4+ TCR repertoire from before mRNA vaccination with the repertoire from after.

The library was produced with PCR. Sequencing instrument: Illumina iSeq 100. As for the original processing: Non-productive sequences were removed, and CDR3s not starting with C, not ending with F or W, or shorter than 7 amino acids were discarded. Levenshtein distances (stringdist) and unrooted phylogenetic trees (ape) in R version 3.6.1 were used to assess CDR3 homology. The public sequencing data were trimmed at Q25 with fastp and processed into clonotypes with MiXCR by TCRdb, which kept only in-frame beta chains. For every CDR3 protein sequence, its rows merge into one entry that carries the most common genes and DNA. It is TCRdb's table, rather than the study itself, that gives the V and J calls and clone size. The sample yields tens of thousands of distinct CDR3 sequences; 45% to 65% were counted once. The ten largest clones take up 0.8% to 1.2% of the sample. CDR1 MNHEY and CDR2 SMNVEV were looked up in the germline V gene (reference sequence). The cysteine opens and the phenylalanine closes a CDR3 of 15 amino acids. Left in the record is the CDR3 DNA by itself, 45 bases read in frame from the first base. V loses 5 bases at its end and J loses 5 bases; junction bases beyond the gene matches: 9.

The study at large found these results: Nearly all vaccine-specific clones in convalescent patients (304 of 307) were mono-reactive for SARS-CoV-2 spike rather than cross-reactive with common cold coronaviruses. Although the median number of SARS-CoV-2-reactive clonotypes went up from some 23 after infection to about 38 after vaccination, the increase was not significant. Among the post-vaccine SARS-CoV-2-reactive clones in convalescent patients, a median approximately 90% showed up only after vaccination, which suggests vaccine-specific priming. The study included relatively few convalescent patients and did not analyze early timepoints after natural infection.

The table lists this clonotype with a few counts. No antigen is known for it. Base-call qualities are not available, and no considerably larger clone is one nucleotide away. The convalescent patients' positive SARS-CoV-2 PCR tests fell between March and December 2020, which was before the Alpha, Beta and Delta variants emerged in the United States. Ficoll-Paque Plus gradient centrifugation was used to isolate PBMCs from whole blood, and the isolated PBMCs were then either used fresh or cryopreserved at -140C. The chain is made from TRBV27 and TRBJ1-1; TRBD1 lines up with 9 middle nucleotides. The material was CD4+ T cells from blood, obtained before SARS-CoV-2 vaccination. The source of this sequence is a human donor who had recovered from COVID-19. In nucleotide form, the sequence is TGTGCCAGCAGTGGGACGGGACAGGGAAGGACTGAAGCTTTCTTT. The translation is CASSGTGQGRTEAFF.